These T cell receptor beta chains were read from a single sample in a study of blood T cell repertoires in COVID-19. Measured with immunoSEQ multiplex PCR; TCRdb has only the in-frame clones, and not every one. This table has about 240,000 clones, roughly 87% appearing once. Sequencing was performed on PBMCs or T cells enriched from blood (not recorded which). These receptors were obtained from a woman aged 25 to 39 with acute COVID-19. Both conserved end residues are part of each CDR3. D genes are given only for firm matches. Clone sizes are given selectively: once, few, many, or a class where the clone is expanded.

CASSYLVAETQYF	TGTGCCAGCAGTTATTTGGTAGCGGAGACCCAGTACTTC	-	TRBV6-2/TRBV6-3	TRBJ2-5	-
CASSPQGIRNSPLHF	TGTGCCAGCAGTCCTCAGGGAATACGCAATTCACCCCTCCACTTT	-	TRBV6-5	TRBJ1-6	-
CASSRTSTDTQYF	TGTGCCAGCAGCCGGACTAGCACAGATACGCAGTATTTT	-	TRBV6-5	TRBJ2-3	-
CASSISGENTDTQYF	TGTGCCAGTAGTATCTCAGGCGAAAACACAGATACGCAGTATTTT	-	TRBV19	TRBJ2-3	-
CSVEVQGGTQYF	TGCAGCGTTGAAGTGCAGGGGGGGACCCAGTACTTC	-	TRBV29-1	TRBJ2-5	once
CASSLRGLRSNQPQHF	TGTGCCAGCAGTTTAAGGGGGTTGCGGAGCAATCAGCCCCAGCATTTT	-	TRBV28	TRBJ1-5	once
CASSLTGFRGTGELFF	TGTGCCAGCAGCCTCACCGGGTTCCGGGGCACCGGGGAGCTGTTTTTT	-	TRBV14	TRBJ2-2	-
CASGTGMSYEQYF	TGTGCTAGTGGGACAGGGATGTCCTACGAGCAGTACTTC	TRBD1	TRBV12-5	TRBJ2-7	few
CASSMGGGQPQHF	TGTGCCAGTAGTATGGGGGGGGGACAGCCCCAGCATTTT	-	TRBV19	TRBJ1-5	-
CASSFLGSGSDTQYF	TGTGCCAGCAGCTTCCTTGGTAGCGGGTCAGATACGCAGTATTTT	TRBD2	TRBV5-6	TRBJ2-3	-
CASSRGDSSYEQYF	TGTGCCAGTAGTAGAGGGGACAGTTCCTACGAGCAGTACTTC	TRBD1	TRBV19	TRBJ2-7	-
CATSDYRAFNQPQHF	TGTGCCACCAGTGATTACAGGGCATTCAATCAGCCCCAGCATTTT	-	TRBV24-1	TRBJ1-5	-
CANRGTQGYTF	TGTGCCAATAGGGGGACGCAAGGCTACACCTTC	-	TRBV5-8	TRBJ1-2	-
CASSLPGRGQYF	TGTGCCAGCAGTTTACCGGGGAGGGGGCAGTACTTC	TRBD2	TRBV27	TRBJ2-7	-
CASRPQGGGNQPQHF	TGTGCTAGCAGACCACAGGGCGGCGGCAATCAGCCCCAGCATTTT	-	TRBV7-7	TRBJ1-5	-
CASSLGPQVDTGYQETQYF	TGTGCCAGCAGCTTAGGGCCCCAGGTGGACACCGGGTACCAAGAGACCCAGTACTTC	-	TRBV7-2	TRBJ2-5	-
CASSAGTGSSPLHF	TGTGCCAGCAGCGCCGGGACAGGGTCCTCACCCCTCCACTTT	TRBD1	TRBV6-2/TRBV6-3	TRBJ1-6	-
CASTLGREGQDTEAFF	TGTGCCAGTACCCTCGGTCGTGAGGGCCAGGATACTGAAGCTTTCTTT	-	TRBV19	TRBJ1-1	-
CASSAHQGDGNTEAFF	TGCGCCAGCAGCGCGCACCAGGGGGATGGGAACACTGAAGCTTTCTTT	TRBD1	TRBV5-1	TRBJ1-1	-
CASSWGDRGVSEKLFF	TGTGCCAGCAGCTGGGGGGACAGGGGCGTAAGTGAAAAACTGTTTTTT	TRBD1	TRBV11-2	TRBJ1-4	-
CASSKTGLGTEAFF	TGTGCCAGCAGCAAGACAGGCCTGGGCACTGAAGCTTTCTTT	-	TRBV3-1/TRBV3-2	TRBJ1-1	-
CASTRQGWGFSSGANVLTF	TGCGCCAGTACGAGACAGGGATGGGGTTTTAGCTCTGGGGCCAACGTCCTGACTTTC	TRBD1	TRBV5-1	TRBJ2-6	-
CASSARQGPDTQYF	TGTGCCAGTAGTGCCCGACAGGGTCCAGATACGCAGTATTTT	TRBD1	TRBV19	TRBJ2-3	-